The clone carrying this T cell receptor beta chain was found a few times. Its antigen is undetermined. Attachment of unique molecular identifiers was made to individual cDNA molecules. TCRdb reprocessed the 5' RACE reads via MiXCR and lists one record per CDR3 protein. The data contain 65,000 to 95,000 distinct CDR3 sequences, approximately 15% of them singletons. Germline CDR1 reads MRHNA; CDR2 reads SNTAGT. V lost 5 bases to trimming and J lost 4 bases; unmatched junction nucleotides: 7. This CDR3 spans 15 amino acids. This record belongs to a study of early T cells in non-severe SARS-CoV-2 infection. About the research overall: The input, bulk RNA from unsorted whole blood, was sequenced, and chains were unpaired. Whole-study results and caveats: VDJdb matches were skewed toward anti-spike CD8 T cell responses.

The receptor was isolated from an adult who was a healthcare worker with PCR-confirmed SARS-CoV-2 infection or an uninfected control (not recorded which). The chain has TRBV6-4 and TRBJ2-5; 10 bases fit TRBD1. Sequencing was carried out using whole blood. CDR3 protein: CASSPAGTGVETQYF. The CDR3 nucleotides read TGTGCCAGCAGTCCCGCCGGGACAGGGGTAGAGACCCAGTACTTC.